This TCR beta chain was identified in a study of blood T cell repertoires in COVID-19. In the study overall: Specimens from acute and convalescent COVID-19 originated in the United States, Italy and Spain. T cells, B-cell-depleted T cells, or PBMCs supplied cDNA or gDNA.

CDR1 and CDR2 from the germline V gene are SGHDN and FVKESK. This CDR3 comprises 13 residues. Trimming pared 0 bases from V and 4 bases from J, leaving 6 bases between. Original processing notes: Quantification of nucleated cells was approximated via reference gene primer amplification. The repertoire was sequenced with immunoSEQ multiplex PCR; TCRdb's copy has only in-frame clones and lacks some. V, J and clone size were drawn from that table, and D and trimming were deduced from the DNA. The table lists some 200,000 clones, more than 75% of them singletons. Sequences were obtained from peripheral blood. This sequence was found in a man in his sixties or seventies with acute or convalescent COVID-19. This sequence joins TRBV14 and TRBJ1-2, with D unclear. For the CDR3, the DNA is TGTGCCAGCAGCCAAGACTTGCGCTATGGCTACACCTTC. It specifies CASSQDLRYGYTF.